This record concerns one T cell receptor beta chain sequence. Antigen: not known. In TCRdb, the reads were re-called with MiXCR into one record per CDR3 protein. In the table there are roughly 49,000 distinct CDR3 sequences, roughly 20% of which are singletons. This record belongs to a study of T cell repertoires in cytomegalovirus infection. Study-level background: CMV infection plus the matching HLA type was flagged by public TCR beta signatures. Study findings and constraints: Based on cumulative public TCR beta family frequency, carriers of CMV plus the relevant HLA were identified. Dominating the ex vivo response were TCR beta clonotypes that were CMV-specific and HLA-C-restricted.

The CDR3 consists of 14 residues. Germline V gene data show CDR1 as KGHSH and CDR2 as LQKENI. Trimming removed 2 bases from V and 0 bases from J, with 7 bases in between. The V call is TRBV18, the J call TRBJ1-1; D not resolved. This TCR was recovered from a human donor in good health (CMV status not recorded). Some clones in this sample may be carry-over from other donors' samples. Sequenced material: PBMCs, sequenced either directly or after in vitro stimulation (not recorded which). CDR3 nucleotides: TGTGCCAGCTCACCATCAGCCTTGAACACTGAAGCTTTCTTT. As protein: CASSPSALNTEAFF.